These T cell receptor beta chains were read from a single sample in a study of cytomegalovirus exposure and HLA in healthy donors. Clones were sequenced by immunoSEQ multiplex PCR, and TCRdb holds only the in-frame ones, with some missing. The repertoire holds around 100,000 clones, with 65% to 80% as singletons. The sample consisted of PBMCs. Receptor source: a woman aged 35 to 49 in good health and CMV-seronegative. CDR3s include the opening cysteine and the closing phenylalanine or tryptophan. The D gene is left open where the match is weak. Where a row states a size, it is once, few, many or the class of an expanded clone; other rows omit it.

J gene	D gene	clone size	V gene	CDR3 protein	CDR3 DNA
TRBJ2-5	TRBD2	.	TRBV28	CASSPPGGYQETQYF	TGTGCCAGCAGTCCCCCCGGGGGGTATCAAGAGACCCAGTACTTC
TRBJ2-2	TRBD2	.	TRBV6-6	CASSLGLAGAGELFF	TGTGCCAGCAGTTTGGGACTAGCGGGAGCCGGGGAGCTGTTTTTT
TRBJ1-1	.	.	TRBV27	CASSLSTEAFF	TGTGCCAGCAGTTTGTCTACTGAAGCTTTCTTT
TRBJ1-3	.	few	TRBV7-2	CASSLGEGQGVRIF	TGTGCCAGCAGCTTAGGGGAGGGGCAGGGAGTGAGGATTTTT
TRBJ2-7	.	.	TRBV11-2	CASSYDSLSSYEQYF	TGTGCCAGCAGTTACGACTCGTTGAGCTCCTACGAGCAGTACTTC
TRBJ2-1	TRBD2	.	TRBV7-9	CASSFGTSGYNEQFF	TGTGCCAGCAGCTTCGGGACTAGCGGTTACAATGAGCAGTTCTTC
TRBJ1-5	.	.	TRBV4-1	CASSQDLGYSNQPQHF	TGCGCCAGCAGCCAAGATCTAGGCTATAGCAATCAGCCCCAGCATTTT
TRBJ2-1	TRBD2	.	TRBV7-2	CASSLDSGGANEQFF	TGTGCCAGCAGCTTAGATAGCGGGGGGGCCAATGAGCAGTTCTTC
TRBJ2-4	.	.	TRBV28	CASSLGGAGGNIQYF	TGTGCCAGCAGTTTGGGGGGGGCCGGGGGAAACATTCAGTACTTC
TRBJ2-7	.	.	TRBV30	CALGNRNAYEQYF	TGTGCCTTGGGAAACAGGAATGCCTACGAGCAGTACTTC
TRBJ2-1	.	.	TRBV9	CASSEQGYEQFF	TGTGCCAGCAGCGAACAGGGTTATGAGCAGTTCTTC
TRBJ1-5	TRBD1	few	TRBV28	CASTWTGHSNQPQHF	TGTGCCAGCACTTGGACAGGGCACAGCAATCAGCCCCAGCATTTT
TRBJ2-7	TRBD2	few	TRBV27	CASRQTSGSYEQYF	TGTGCCAGCAGACAGACTAGCGGGAGCTACGAGCAGTACTTC
TRBJ2-3	TRBD1	.	TRBV11-2	CASSPGQANTQYF	TGTGCCAGCAGCCCTGGACAGGCAAATACGCAGTATTTT
TRBJ2-7	TRBD2	.	TRBV6-6	CASSPALGLAFEQYF	TGTGCCAGCAGCCCCGCTCTGGGACTAGCGTTTGAGCAGTACTTC
TRBJ1-2	TRBD1	.	TRBV6-1	CASRGQGGYGYTF	TGTGCCAGCCGAGGACAGGGCGGATATGGCTACACCTTC
TRBJ1-4	TRBD1	.	TRBV7-8	CASSPRDRHEKLFF	TGTGCCAGCAGCCCACGGGACAGGCATGAAAAACTGTTTTTT
TRBJ2-3	TRBD2	.	TRBV7-2	CASSPQRGADTQYF	TGTGCCAGCAGCCCGCAGCGGGGGGCCGATACGCAGTATTTT
TRBJ1-1	.	.	TRBV6-1	CASTLILNTEAFF	TGTGCCAGCACTTTAATCCTGAACACTGAAGCTTTCTTT
TRBJ2-7	.	.	TRBV6-5	CASRTRDNYEQYF	TGTGCCAGCAGAACCCGGGACAACTACGAGCAGTACTTC
TRBJ2-1	.	.	TRBV14	CASSPRLDNEQFF	TGTGCCAGCAGCCCGCGCCTAGACAATGAGCAGTTCTTC
TRBJ1-1	.	.	TRBV27	CASRNRAANTEAFF	TGTGCCAGCAGAAACAGGGCGGCGAACACTGAAGCTTTCTTT